A single sample is the source of the 32 T cell receptor beta chains below, sequenced in a study of response to subunit inactivated influenza vaccine. In TCRdb, the RT-PCR reads were re-called with MiXCR into one record per CDR3 protein. Among more than 400,000 distinct CDR3 sequences listed, approximately 11% were seen once. The input for sequencing was PBMCs from blood, taken more than 35 days after vaccination. These receptors were taken from a middle-aged man who received an inactivated influenza vaccine.

The chain links TRBV29-1 to TRBJ2-5, with D possibly matching TRBD2 (5 bases). This CDR3 spans 16 amino acids. Germline loops: CDR1 SQVTM, CDR2 ANQGSEA. The V end was cut by 5 bases, the J end by 5 bases, with 24 bases between. The CDR3 loop is CSVLGERGKGGETQYF. CDR3 sequence (DNA): TGCAGCGTTCTGGGAGAGAGAGGGAAAGGTGGGGAGACCCAGTACTTC.

The sample holds a few counts of this clonotype. This rearrangement joins TRBV7-2 to TRBJ2-1; TRBD2 agrees at 9 bases. From germline, CDR1 is SGHTA and CDR2 FQGNSA. V lost 1 base, J lost 10 bases, and 8 bases stayed unmatched. There are 15 residues in the CDR3. Written as DNA, the CDR3 is TGTGCCAGCAGCTTAGGTGGGGCGGGGGGGATCGAGCAGTTCTTC. The encoded protein is CASSLGGAGGIEQFF.

There are many counts of this clonotype. V usage is TRBV10-3 and J usage is TRBJ2-5, with 11 bases lining up with TRBD1. The CDR3 totals 16 residues. Trimming removed 6 bases from V and 2 bases from J; junction bases left unmatched: 8. The germline CDR1 and CDR2 sequences are ENHRY and SYGVKD. This CDR3 is CAISLGTGGSQETQYF. The CDR3 DNA is TGTGCCATCAGCTTGGGGACAGGGGGTTCGCAAGAGACCCAGTACTTC.

In this sample, this clonotype turned up a few times. The CDR3 coding sequence is TGCAGTGCTAGAGATGGTGAGAGAAGCAGGAACACTGAAGCTTTCTTT. Translation: CSARDGERSRNTEAFF. The rearrangement links TRBV20-1 to TRBJ1-1; D is ambiguous. CDR3 size: 16 residues. Trimming removed 0 bases from V and 1 base from J, with 15 bases in between. Germline V gene data show CDR1 as DFQATT and CDR2 as SNEGSKA (reference sequence).

This clonotype was detected only a few times. V gene TRBV7-2 combines with J gene TRBJ2-7; TRBD1 might be the D (5 bases). Germline V gene sequence: CDR1 SGHTA, CDR2 FQGNSA. The CDR3 length is 14 residues. Trimming pared 6 bases from V and 4 bases from J, leaving 16 bases between. This CDR3 is CASRNQQATYEQYF. CDR3 bases: TGTGCCAGCAGAAATCAACAGGCTACGTACGAGCAGTACTTC.

The sample holds a few counts of this clonotype. The chain is built from TRBV5-1 and TRBJ2-5; 8 bases align to TRBD1. Germline V gene lookup returns CDR1 SGHRS and CDR2 YFSETQ. Germline trimming cut 0 bases from V and 4 bases from J; bases unmatched to any gene: 11. The CDR3 totals 17 residues. The CDR3 DNA sequence: TGCGCCAGCAGCTTGGCCTTGGGCAGGGGGCAGTTAGAGACCCAGTACTTC. Residues: CASSLALGRGQLETQYF.

The rearrangement links TRBV9 to TRBJ2-2; D remains unclear. Germline V gene data show CDR1 as SGDLS and CDR2 as YYNGEE. Trimming took 2 bases from V and 6 from J, leaving 8 bases between them. The CDR3 is made up of 13 amino acids. CDR3 nucleotides: TGTGCCAGCAGCGTCCATCGGTCCGGGGAGCTGTTTTTT. Translating it yields CASSVHRSGELFF.

The gene calls are TRBV5-1 and TRBJ2-2; TRBD2 matches at 7 bases. The CDR3 has 14 amino acids. V lost 7 bases to trimming and J lost 5 bases; unmatched junction nucleotides: 8. CDR1 and CDR2 from the germline V gene are SGHRS and YFSETQ. This chain's CDR3 is CASGWDYPTGELFF. The CDR3 region has the DNA TGCGCCAGCGGTTGGGACTACCCGACCGGGGAGCTGTTTTTT.

The gene calls are TRBV6-5 and TRBJ1-2; D remains unclear. Between the trimmed V and J ends, which lost 0 bases and 2 bases, there was a span of 10 bases. Germline V gives CDR1 MNHEY, CDR2 SVGAGI. CDR3 size: 15 residues. The CDR3 DNA follows: TGTGCCAGCAGTTACTCCCCTGGTGGGAACTATGGCTACACCTTC. It codes for CASSYSPGGNYGYTF.

In this sample, this clonotype turned up a few times. The V and J genes are TRBV6-5 and TRBJ1-2; 10 bases match TRBD1. The V gene end was trimmed by 3 bases and the J gene end by 3 bases; junction bases not matched to a gene: 7. CDR1 is MNHEY and CDR2 is SVGAGI in the germline V gene. The CDR3 totals 16 residues. CDR3 amino acids: CASSYWTGGFDYGYTF. Written as DNA, the CDR3 is TGTGCCAGCAGTTATTGGACAGGGGGTTTCGACTATGGCTACACCTTC.

This clonotype has a handful of counts. The chain has TRBV3-1 and TRBJ2-1, with D unresolved. Trimming cost V 2 bases and J 16 bases, with 18 bases left between them. The V gene's germline CDR1 is LGHDT and CDR2 YNNKEL (reference sequence). The CDR3 runs 13 residues. The DNA for the CDR3 is TGTGCCAGCAGCCAAAGATATGGCGCCGGTCGCTTCTTC. Protein: CASSQRYGAGRFF.

This chain links TRBV6-2 or TRBV6-3 with TRBJ2-1; D is perhaps TRBD2 (6 bases). The CDR3 loop spans 17 amino acids. Germline-derived CDR1 and CDR2 are MNHEY and SVGEGT. Trimming took off 0 bases at V and 0 bases at J, with 12 bases between the two ends. As DNA, the CDR3 is TGTGCCAGCAGTTACTCGACTAGTACCAGCTCCTACAATGAGCAGTTCTTC. Encoded protein: CASSYSTSTSSYNEQFF.

This clonotype appeared many times. The V call is TRBV5-5, the J call TRBJ2-1, with 10 nucleotides matching TRBD2. The CDR3 is made up of 15 amino acids. V shed 4 bases and J 5 bases; nucleotides not matched to a gene: 6. Germline V lookup: CDR1 SGHKS, CDR2 YYEKEE (reference sequence). Here the CDR3 reads CASSLASGGNNEQFF. CDR3 coding DNA: TGTGCCAGCAGCCTCGCTAGCGGGGGAAACAATGAGCAGTTCTTC.

The chain recombines TRBV20-1 with TRBJ2-7; no firm D call. Germline V gives CDR1 DFQATT, CDR2 SNEGSKA (reference sequence). The CDR3 loop spans 11 amino acids. V lost 6 bases to trimming and J lost 4 bases, with 10 bases between them. CDR3 residues: CSADPRYEQYF. CDR3 coding DNA: TGCAGTGCAGACCCCCGGTACGAGCAGTACTTC.

This clonotype was counted a few times. The CDR3 nucleotides read TGTGCCAGCACGGAGACAGCGAACACTGAAGCTTTCTTT. Its translation is CASTETANTEAFF. The genes are TRBV6-1 and TRBJ1-1; D might be TRBD1 (5 bases). V was clipped by 7 bases and J by 1 base, with 10 bases between them. Per the germline V gene, CDR1 is MNHNS and CDR2 is SASEGT. The CDR3 is 13 residues long.

This clonotype turned up a few times. This chain's CDR3 is CSARSQGKTGELFF. The DNA for the CDR3 is TGCAGTGCTAGAAGTCAGGGGAAGACCGGGGAGCTGTTTTTT. The rearrangement uses TRBV20-1 and TRBJ2-2, with D perhaps TRBD1 (6 bases). The V gene's germline CDR1 is DFQATT and CDR2 SNEGSKA (reference sequence). Trimming took off 2 bases at V and 5 bases at J, with 12 bases between the two ends. The CDR3 contains 14 residues.

This clonotype has just a few counts. The chain employs TRBV2 and TRBJ1-5; perhaps TRBD1 as D (5 bases). The length of the CDR3 is 15 residues. The germline CDR1 and CDR2 sequences are SNHLY and FYNNEI. With 8 bases removed from V and 0 bases from J, the gap between germline ends came to 14 bases. Written as DNA, the CDR3 is TGTGCCAGCGGATGGGGGGTTACTAGCAATCAGCCCCAGCATTTT. The encoded protein is CASGWGVTSNQPQHF.

This clonotype was seen a handful of times. V is TRBV12-3 or TRBV12-4 and J is TRBJ2-7; no reliable D call. Trimming removed 2 bases at V and 2 bases at J, with 10 bases between. CDR3 length: 14 amino acids. DNA of the CDR3: TGTGCCAGCAGTTTAACTCAAGGCCCCTACGAGCAGTACTTC. As protein: CASSLTQGPYEQYF.

In DNA, the CDR3 is TGTGCCAGCAGCCCCCCGGCACTCTACAATGAGCAGTTCTTC. Translating it yields CASSPPALYNEQFF. The chain joins TRBV14 to TRBJ2-1; D call uncertain. Germline V CDR1 and CDR2: SGHDN, FVKESK. The CDR3 is 14 residues long. Trimming removed 4 bases at V and 3 bases at J, with 10 bases between.

The rearrangement uses TRBV20-1 and TRBJ2-7; D is perhaps TRBD1 (5 bases). Trimming cost V 6 bases and J 2 bases, with 14 bases left between them. This CDR3 region has 13 residues. CDR1 and CDR2 from the germline V gene are DFQATT and SNEGSKA (reference sequence). For the CDR3, the DNA is TGCAGTGCCCAACGGACACCCACCTACGAGCAGTACTTC. It codes for CSAQRTPTYEQYF.

The rearrangement links TRBV11-2 to TRBJ2-5; TRBD2 aligns across 8 bases. In germline, CDR1 is SGHAT, CDR2 FQNNGV. The CDR3 sequence is 14 residues long. With V trimmed by 10 bases and J by 2 bases, 9 bases remained unmatched. CDR3 sequence (DNA): TGTGCCACTTCGTCGGGACTAGGTCAAGAGACCCAGTACTTC. Translation gives CATSSGLGQETQYF.

In its sample, this clonotype was seen a few times. CDR3 residues: CASSVPVRGPSSYNEQFF. Written as DNA, the CDR3 is TGTGCCAGCAGCGTGCCCGTACGGGGACCTAGCTCCTACAATGAGCAGTTCTTC. This chain uses TRBV9 with TRBJ2-1, with D perhaps TRBD1 or TRBD2 (5 bases each). CDR3 size: 18 residues. Per germline, CDR1 SGDLS and CDR2 YYNGEE. V was cut by 2 bases and J by 0 bases, with 18 bases left in between. The full variable domain, its missing parts supplied by reference TRBV9 and TRBJ2-1, is DSGVTQTPKHLITATGQRVTLRCSPRSGDLSVYWYQQSLDQGLQFLIQYYNGEERAKGNILERFSAQQFPDLHSELNLSSLELGDSALYFCASSVPVRGPSSYNEQFFGPGTRLTVL.

This clonotype was counted a few times. The chain recombines TRBV6-5 with TRBJ2-1, with 7 bases matching TRBD2. The V gene end was trimmed by 2 bases and the J gene end by 11 bases; junction bases not matched to a gene: 6. The CDR3 spans 13 residues. Germline V CDR1 and CDR2: MNHEY, SVGAGI. In DNA, the CDR3 is TGTGCCAGCAGTTACGTTGAGCGGGGCAAGCAGTTCTTC. Encoded protein: CASSYVERGKQFF.

The V gene is TRBV11-2, the J gene TRBJ2-3; 14 nucleotides match TRBD2. Germline trimming cut 0 bases from V and 4 bases from J; bases unmatched to any gene: 9. The germline CDR1 and CDR2 sequences are SGHAT and FQNNGV. CDR3 length: 19 residues. CDR3 sequence: CASSLDSAGTSGSADTQYF. Written as DNA, the CDR3 is TGTGCCAGCAGCTTAGATTCGGCGGGGACTAGCGGGAGTGCAGATACGCAGTATTTT. The full variable domain, completed using reference TRBV11-2 and TRBJ2-3, is EAGVAQSPRYKIIEKRQSVAFWCNPISGHATLYWYQQILGQGPKLLIQFQNNGVVDDSQLPKDRFSAERLKGVDSTLKIQPAKLEDSAVYLCASSLDSAGTSGSADTQYFGPGTRLTVL.

This clonotype was detected many times. This chain links TRBV12-3 or TRBV12-4 with TRBJ2-7; 8 bases map to TRBD1. This CDR3 is 15 amino acids long. The V segment lost 6 bases and the J segment 7 bases; nucleotides outside the gene matches: 14. The CDR3 spells CASSPGDRPFTEQYF. The CDR3 coding sequence is TGTGCCAGCAGCCCAGGGGACAGGCCCTTCACGGAGCAGTACTTC.

This rearrangement joins TRBV28 to TRBJ2-1; D remains unclear. This CDR3 contains 14 residues. The germline V gene has CDR1 MDHEN and CDR2 SYDVKM. Deletions cut 4 bases from V and 5 bases from J, with 12 bases between. The DNA for the CDR3 is TGTGCCAGCAGTTCAACAGTCCCCCACAATGAGCAGTTCTTC. Translated: CASSSTVPHNEQFF.

The chain recombines TRBV3-1 with TRBJ1-6; the match to TRBD1 covers 7 bases. CDR3 length: 14 residues. Germline V gene sequence: CDR1 LGHDT, CDR2 YNNKEL (reference sequence). V lost 4 bases, J lost 7 bases, and 4 bases stayed unmatched. This chain's CDR3 is CASSLRDSNSPLHF. The CDR3 DNA reads TGTGCCAGCAGCCTTCGGGACAGCAATTCACCCCTCCACTTT.

This clonotype showed up many times. The chain carries TRBV20-1 and TRBJ2-5; 9 bases fit TRBD1. Germline V gene data show CDR1 as DFQATT and CDR2 as SNEGSKA (reference sequence). CDR3 size: 13 residues. Trimming removed 3 bases from V and 5 bases from J; junction bases left unmatched: 4. CDR3 protein: CSARTGGFETQYF. The CDR3, as DNA: TGCAGTGCTAGGACAGGGGGATTCGAGACCCAGTACTTC.

The chain is built from TRBV28 and TRBJ1-1; D remains unclear. V was shortened by 3 bases and J by 6 bases, with 8 bases between the two germline ends. The germline gives CDR1 MDHEN, CDR2 SYDVKM. This CDR3 is 12 amino acids long. Here the CDR3 reads CASSLFVSEAFF. CDR3 DNA sequence: TGTGCCAGCAGTTTGTTCGTGTCTGAAGCTTTCTTT. Together with reference TRBV28 and TRBJ1-1, the CDR3 gives the full variable domain: DVKVTQSSRYLVKRTGEKVFLECVQDMDHENMFWYRQDPGLGLRLIYFSYDVKMKEKGDIPEGYSVSREKKERFSLILESASTNQTSMYLCASSLFVSEAFFGQGTRLTVV.

V usage is TRBV24-1 and J usage is TRBJ2-1, with 10 bases aligning to TRBD1. The CDR3 runs 15 residues. Germline CDR1 KGHDR, CDR2 SFDVKD. V lost 6 bases, J lost 6 bases, and 7 bases stayed unmatched. The CDR3 sequence: CATSSTGQGRNEQFF. The CDR3, as DNA: TGTGCCACCAGTTCAACGGGACAGGGGCGCAATGAGCAGTTCTTC.

This clonotype was observed many times. This chain uses TRBV5-1 with TRBJ2-5; TRBD2 matches at 8 bases. The CDR3 length is 15 residues. The germline V gene has CDR1 SGHRS and CDR2 YFSETQ. V shed 4 bases and J 0 bases; nucleotides not matched to a gene: 5. CDR3 DNA sequence: TGCGCCAGCAGCGAAATAGCGGGGTACCAAGAGACCCAGTACTTC. This translates into CASSEIAGYQETQYF.

This chain links TRBV6-2 or TRBV6-3 with TRBJ1-5; D call uncertain. From germline, CDR1 is MNHEY and CDR2 SVGEGT. Trimming pared 7 bases from V and 0 bases from J, leaving 7 bases between. The CDR3 is 13 residues long. CDR3 residues: CASTDYSNQPQHF. The CDR3 DNA reads as TGTGCCAGCACGGATTATAGCAATCAGCCCCAGCATTTT.